This TCR beta chain was recovered during a study of T cells in women clearing cervical HPV infection. Turning to the study itself: For cases, blood was sampled a median around 140 days after lesion detection, interquartile range roughly 90 to 210 days.

Study-wide points: TRBV6-7 relative abundance averaged 0.11% in cases and 0.15% to 0.2% in controls.

Generated by immunoSEQ multiplex PCR, the TCRdb table keeps only in-frame clones and is missing some. This table holds about 17,000 clones. V lost 2 bases, J lost 2 bases, and 4 bases stayed unmatched. Germline-derived CDR1 and CDR2 are PRHDT and FYEKMQ (reference sequence). The CDR3 runs 17 residues. As to this clone: Its antigen remains unknown. The CDR3 end lies 3 residues beyond the end of the read and is filled in from the germline J gene.

The clonotype comes from a woman aged 18 to 75 with a cervical HPV16 infection that either progressed to CIN3+ or cleared (not recorded which). V gene TRBV13 combines with J gene TRBJ2-1, with 12 bases identical to TRBD2. The specimen was blood buffy coat. The part of the CDR3 DNA that was read is TGTGCCAGCAGCTTAAGGACTAGCGGGGCTGCCTACAATGAG. Its protein is CASSLRTSGAAYNE. The whole CDR3 region reads CASSLRTSGAAYNEQFF.